Below, 17 T cell receptor beta chains from the same sample are listed, as sequenced in a study of OX40 agonist ivuxolimab in advanced cancers. Some clones are missing from TCRdb's copy, which holds only in-frame ones; the method was immunoSEQ multiplex PCR. The sample holds around 31,000 clones, about 86% seen once. The starting material was CD4+ or CD8+ T cells sorted from blood, obtained in a trial of the OX40 agonist ivuxolimab. The receptors derive from an adult with an advanced solid tumor such as melanoma, head and neck, liver or kidney cancer.

This clone was recorded a few times. The J gene is TRBJ2-2, the V gene TRBV6-4; TRBD1 aligns across 8 bases. The germline V gene has CDR1 MRHNA and CDR2 SNTAGT. This CDR3 is 16 amino acids long. V lost 4 bases, J lost 3 bases, and 7 bases stayed unmatched. The CDR3 nucleotides read TGTGCCAGCAGTGGTTCGACAGGGGCCGACACCGGGGAGCTGTTTTTT. Translation gives CASSGSTGADTGELFF.

The chain has TRBV5-4 and TRBJ1-2; 9 bases agree with TRBD1. V lost 5 bases, J lost 4 bases, and 9 bases stayed unmatched. CDR3 length equals 15 residues. The germline gives CDR1 SGHNT, CDR2 YYREEE (reference sequence). In DNA, the CDR3 is TGTGCCAGCAGGGCGGGGGACAGGGTAGTCTATGGCTACACCTTC. This sequence encodes CASRAGDRVVYGYTF.

J is TRBJ1-1 and V is TRBV5-1, with D unclear. V was trimmed by 1 base and J by 0 bases, leaving 7 bases between them. Germline V gene sequence: CDR1 SGHRS, CDR2 YFSETQ. The CDR3 has 14 amino acids. The CDR3 spells CASSLTVMNTEAFF. The CDR3 nucleotides read TGCGCCAGCAGCTTGACGGTAATGAACACTGAAGCTTTCTTT.

The chain links TRBV7-9 to TRBJ1-6; 7 bases are shared with TRBD1. V trimming: 2 bases; J trimming: 9 bases; junction bases outside the gene matches: 13. Germline V gives CDR1 SEHNR, CDR2 FQNEAQ (reference sequence). This CDR3 comprises 17 residues. CDR3 amino acids: CASSLHDREGNRSPLHF. CDR3 nucleotides: TGTGCCAGCAGCTTACACGACAGGGAGGGGAACCGTTCACCCCTCCACTTT.

The chain joins TRBV2 to TRBJ2-2; the match to TRBD2 covers 13 bases. V was clipped by 5 bases and J by 3 bases; unmatched bases: 3. CDR3 size: 16 residues. From germline, CDR1 is SNHLY and CDR2 FYNNEI. Written as DNA, the CDR3 is TGTGCCAGCAGTTGGACTAGCGGGAGAGACACCGGGGAGCTGTTTTTT. Protein product: CASSWTSGRDTGELFF.

The chain uses TRBV28 and TRBJ2-1; 9 bases match TRBD2. CDR1 is MDHEN and CDR2 is SYDVKM in the germline V gene. CDR3 length equals 16 residues. Trimming removed 6 bases from V and 6 bases from J; junction bases left unmatched: 12. The CDR3 sequence: CASSLVLAGNPNEQFF. As DNA, the CDR3 is TGTGCCAGCAGCCTGGTACTAGCGGGCAACCCCAATGAGCAGTTCTTC. The full variable domain, its missing parts supplied by reference TRBV28 and TRBJ2-1, is DVKVTQSSRYLVKRTGEKVFLECVQDMDHENMFWYRQDPGLGLRLIYFSYDVKMKEKGDIPEGYSVSREKKERFSLILESASTNQTSMYLCASSLVLAGNPNEQFFGPGTRLTVL.

The chain carries TRBV1 and TRBJ1-5; TRBD1 is the table's D call, not checked against the DNA. TRBV1 counts as a pseudogene. The length of the CDR3 is 17 residues. The DNA of the CDR3 is TGCACCAGCAGCCTCTTCTCCGGGACACTGAGCAATCAGCCCCAGCATTTT. Translation: CTSSLFSGTLSNQPQHF.

Relative to its sample, this clone is medium-sized. This chain joins TRBV6-4 and TRBJ2-3; possible D gene TRBD2, 6 bases. This CDR3 spans 13 amino acids. The V end was cut by 5 bases, the J end by 0 bases, with 6 bases between. The germline V gene encodes CDR1 MRHNA and CDR2 SNTAGT. In DNA form, the CDR3 reads TGTGCCAGCAGTAGCGGGAGCACAGATACGCAGTATTTT. Residues: CASSSGSTDTQYF.

The genes are TRBV4-3 and TRBJ2-7, with D possibly matching TRBD2 (6 bases). Germline CDR1 LGHNA, CDR2 YSLEER. The CDR3 spans 15 residues. Deletions cut 4 bases from V and 4 bases from J, with 17 bases between. The DNA of the CDR3 is TGCGCCAGCAGCCCCACGAAACACGGGACTTACGAGCAGTACTTC. Encoded protein: CASSPTKHGTYEQYF.

J is TRBJ2-1 and V is TRBV28; D not certain. Germline CDR1 and CDR2: MDHEN and SYDVKM. Trimming took 5 bases from V and 8 from J, leaving 10 bases between them. The CDR3 runs to 12 residues. The DNA for the CDR3 is TGTGCCAGCAGTCCTAAGTGGGATGAGCAGTTCTTC. Its translation: CASSPKWDEQFF.

This sequence joins TRBV7-9 and TRBJ2-2; tentative D call: TRBD1 (5 bases). The CDR3 is made up of 14 amino acids. Germline V gives CDR1 SEHNR, CDR2 FQNEAQ (reference sequence). Deletions cut 8 bases from V and 6 bases from J, with 16 bases between. The DNA for the CDR3 is TGTGCCAGCCCTTCGGACACGCCGGCCGGGGAGCTGTTTTTT. Translated: CASPSDTPAGELFF. Based on the CDR3 plus reference TRBV7-9 and TRBJ2-2, the full variable domain is DTGVSQNPRHKITKRGQNVTFRCDPISEHNRLYWYRQTLGQGPEFLTYFQNEAQLEKSRLLSDRFSAERPKGSFSTLEIQRTEQGDSAMYLCASPSDTPAGELFFGEGSRLTVL.

The chain carries TRBV5-6 and TRBJ1-6, with a tentative D call TRBD1 (5 bases). There are 17 residues in the CDR3. V was clipped by 6 bases and J by 0 bases, with 16 bases between them. From germline, CDR1 is SGHDT and CDR2 YYEEEE. CDR3 nucleotides: TGTGCCAGCACCTCTCGCAGGGAAACCTCCTATAATTCACCCCTCCACTTT. The encoded protein is CASTSRRETSYNSPLHF.

This clone was detected once. The chain combines TRBV4-1 with TRBJ1-1, with D maybe TRBD1 (5 bases). Germline CDR1 is MGHRA and CDR2 is YSYEKL. V was pared by 4 bases and J by 5 bases, with 14 bases between. There are 14 residues in the CDR3. CDR3 bases: TGCGCCAGCAGCCGGTCGACTGGGGGGACTGAAGCTTTCTTT. Amino acid sequence: CASSRSTGGTEAFF.

This clone was seen a single time. V and J are TRBV28 and TRBJ2-1; TRBD1 agrees at 9 bases. Looked up from germline, CDR1 is MDHEN and CDR2 is SYDVKM. V shed 3 bases and J 6 bases; nucleotides not matched to a gene: 3. This CDR3 is built from 14 residues. The CDR3 bases are TGTGCCAGCAGTTTCCTGACAGGGGGCAATGAGCAGTTCTTC. Its translation is CASSFLTGGNEQFF. The variable domain in full, with the rest retrieved from reference TRBV28 and TRBJ2-1, is DVKVTQSSRYLVKRTGEKVFLECVQDMDHENMFWYRQDPGLGLRLIYFSYDVKMKEKGDIPEGYSVSREKKERFSLILESASTNQTSMYLCASSFLTGGNEQFFGPGTRLTVL.

The chain uses TRBV27 and TRBJ1-1, with D possibly matching TRBD1 (5 bases). Deletions cut 2 bases from V and 3 bases from J, with 16 bases between. The CDR3 runs 16 residues. The germline gives CDR1 MNHEY, CDR2 SMNVEV (reference sequence). This CDR3 reads CASSLSIGELYTEAFF. In DNA, the CDR3 is TGTGCCAGCAGTTTAAGTATAGGGGAATTGTACACTGAAGCTTTCTTT.

CDR3 protein: CASSLARGEQTVNTEAFF. CDR3 nucleotides: TGTGCCAGCAGCTTAGCGCGAGGTGAGCAGACCGTGAACACTGAAGCTTTCTTT. This chain connects TRBV7-8 to TRBJ1-1, with unresolved D. The CDR3 is 18 amino acids. CDR1 and CDR2 (germline): SGHVS, FQNEAQ. Trimming took 0 bases from V and 0 from J, leaving 17 bases between them.

The chain combines TRBV29-1 with TRBJ2-7, with D hard to call. Germline-derived CDR1 and CDR2 are SQVTM and ANQGSEA. Deletions cut 7 bases from V and 1 base from J, with 20 bases between. There are 15 residues in the CDR3. CDR3 nucleotides: TGCAGCGCGAAACTATCGAACTTCAAGTCCTACGAGCAGTACTTC. Its translation: CSAKLSNFKSYEQYF.